What follows are 5 T cell receptor beta chains derived from one specimen sequenced in a study of preoperative IRX-2 immunotherapy in early breast cancer. The treatment: preoperative locoregional IRX-2 cytokine immunotherapy. Assay: immunoSEQ multiplex PCR; the TCRdb copy retains only in-frame clones and omits some. Of roughly 26,000 clones in the sample, approximately 90% are singletons; the top ten hold approximately 26%. This specimen was tumor tissue, taken after IRX-2 immunotherapy. The receptor set was obtained from a human donor with breast cancer.

The V gene is TRBV9, the J gene TRBJ1-4; unclear D gene. V lost 4 bases and J 3 bases, leaving 13 bases between the germline ends. The germline V gene encodes CDR1 SGDLS and CDR2 YYNGEE. The CDR3 is 15 residues long. Here the CDR3 DNA reads TGTGCCAGCAGCCCAGCTCCGCTACCTAATGAAAAACTGTTTTTT. Residues: CASSPAPLPNEKLFF.

This chain links TRBV19 with TRBJ1-2, with 9 bases fitting TRBD1. V shed 5 bases, J shed 8 bases, and the junction held 9 bases outside the gene matches. Germline-derived CDR1 and CDR2 are LNHDA and SQIVND (reference sequence). CDR3 length: 14 residues. The chain's CDR3 is CASSLQGTGKGYTF. Written as DNA, the CDR3 is TGTGCCAGTAGTCTCCAAGGGACAGGGAAAGGCTACACCTTC.

V and J are TRBV4-1 and TRBJ2-1; weak D call: TRBD2 (5 bases). This CDR3 spans 16 amino acids. Trimming cost V 4 bases and J 4 bases, with 17 bases left between them. CDR1 and CDR2 (germline): MGHRA, YSYEKL. In nucleotides, the CDR3 is TGCGCCAGCAGCCGAACCATAACCGGGGTTTACAATGAGCAGTTCTTC. It translates to CASSRTITGVYNEQFF.

The chain is built from TRBV5-1 and TRBJ2-3, with no clear D. Germline V gene data show CDR1 as SGHRS and CDR2 as YFSETQ. Trimming pared 1 base from V and 3 bases from J, leaving 12 bases between. The CDR3 is 15 residues long. CDR3 region: CASSLSQVGTDTQYF. CDR3 bases: TGCGCCAGCAGCTTGAGTCAGGTGGGAACAGATACGCAGTATTTT.

The gene calls are TRBV11-3 and TRBJ1-1; D gene ambiguous. Trimming cost V 5 bases and J 4 bases, with 14 bases left between them. The CDR3 is made up of 14 amino acids. Germline CDR1 and CDR2: SGHNT and YENEEA. The CDR3 bases are TGTGCCAGCAGCCAGACCCGGGCCAGCACTGAAGCTTTCTTT. As protein: CASSQTRASTEAFF.